This T cell receptor beta chain was found in a study of CD8 T cells in ankylosing spondylitis. TCRdb processed the 5' RACE reads anew with MiXCR; each CDR3 protein has one entry. The table lists 250,000 to 350,000 distinct CDR3 sequences, 20% of them singletons. The germline CDR1 and CDR2 sequences are LNHDA and SQIVND (reference sequence). V was pared by 3 bases and J by 0 bases, with 7 bases of the junction left unmatched. CDR3 size: 16 residues. This clonotype was picked up a small number of times. Sequenced: blood, either unsorted or a sorted T cell fraction (not recorded which). This TCR was recovered from a male donor with ankylosing spondylitis or in good health (not recorded which). J is TRBJ1-2 and V is TRBV19; 7 bases are shared with TRBD1. CDR3 protein: CASSIRDSGANYGYTF. The CDR3, as DNA: TGTGCCAGTAGTATCCGGGACAGTGGCGCTAACTATGGCTACACCTTC.